Sequencing of this T cell receptor beta chain was carried out in a study of Ad26.COV2.S vaccination and SARS-CoV-2 variants. TCRdb's table, derived via immunoSEQ multiplex PCR, lists solely in-frame clones and lacks some. Of about 680,000 clones listed, around 90% are singletons. Germline trimming cut 8 bases from V and 8 bases from J; bases unmatched to any gene: 10. The CDR3 length is 15 residues. Per germline, CDR1 WSHSY and CDR2 SAAADI. Specified treatment: 19 received Ad26.COV2.S at low or high dose, single or two shots; 5 received placebo; per-sample allocation not given. Day 63 after the first vaccine or placebo injection was the time point for sampling.

This rearrangement joins TRBV10-2 to TRBJ2-1, with 12 positions matching TRBD1. The TCR was taken from a person aged 18-65 years who received the Ad26.COV2.S COVID-19 vaccine or a placebo. The specimen comprised peripheral blood, sampled in a trial of Ad26.COV2.S vaccine versus placebo. The CDR3 bases are TGCGCCAGCGGACTCCGGGACAGGGGGCTGGATGAGCAGTTCTTC. Translated, it gives CASGLRDRGLDEQFF.